This T cell receptor (beta chain) was documented in a study of vaccination effects on CD4 cells after COVID-19. Subsequent to 10 days of culture, CD4+ T cells were isolated. Per germline, CDR1 SQVTM and CDR2 ANQGSEA. The length of the CDR3 is 20 residues. Trimming left V 3 bases short and J 0 bases short, with 28 bases between. With respect to this clone: Its target is not known.

Measured with immunoSEQ multiplex PCR; TCRdb has only the in-frame clones, and not every one. Altogether about 51,000 clones are present, roughly four fifths being singletons, with the ten largest covering roughly 8.8%. The chain recombines TRBV29-1 with TRBJ2-3; a weak D match, TRBD2 (5 bases). The clonotype was recovered from a human donor who had a prior SARS-CoV-2 infection. The source material was CD4+ T cells from PBMCs cultured without peptide, sampled before COVID-19 vaccination. DNA of the CDR3: TGCAGCGTTGAGTGGGGAGTTTTGTTTGGATTTAGAAAGAGCACAGATACGCAGTATTTT. Amino acids: CSVEWGVLFGFRKSTDTQYF.